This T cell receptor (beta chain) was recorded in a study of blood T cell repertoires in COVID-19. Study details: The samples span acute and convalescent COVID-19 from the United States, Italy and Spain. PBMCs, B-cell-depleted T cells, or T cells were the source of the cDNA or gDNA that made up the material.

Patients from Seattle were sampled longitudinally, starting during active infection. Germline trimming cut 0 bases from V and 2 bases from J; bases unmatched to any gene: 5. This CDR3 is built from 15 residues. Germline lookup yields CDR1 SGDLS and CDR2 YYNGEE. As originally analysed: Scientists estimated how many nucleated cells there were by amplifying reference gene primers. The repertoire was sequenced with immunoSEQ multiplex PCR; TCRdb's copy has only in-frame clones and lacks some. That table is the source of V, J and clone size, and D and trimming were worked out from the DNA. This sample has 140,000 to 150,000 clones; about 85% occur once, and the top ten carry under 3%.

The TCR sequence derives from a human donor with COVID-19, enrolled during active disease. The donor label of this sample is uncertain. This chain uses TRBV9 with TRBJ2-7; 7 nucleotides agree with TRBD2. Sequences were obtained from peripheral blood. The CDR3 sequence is CASSVAGGDTYEQYF. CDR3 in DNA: TGTGCCAGCAGCGTAGCTGGGGGGGATACCTACGAGCAGTACTTC.